In this sample, the clone carrying this TCR beta chain turned up a few times. Its target is unknown. The data belong to a study of cytomegalovirus exposure and HLA in healthy donors. Study results and caveats: A later analysis showed TCR association rates differing by HLA locus, peaking at DRB1 and lowest at HLA-C. The HLA-A and HLA-B alleles of most subjects were reportedly predicted accurately from TCR beta sequences. Most of the TCR beta V segments (in an earlier analysis) were productive either about 87% or about 30% of the time.

PCR used 60 Vbeta primers and 13 Jbeta primers. Only in-frame clones appear in the TCRdb table, and some are missing; sequencing was by immunoSEQ multiplex PCR. The table lists some 180,000 clones, roughly three quarters of them singletons. The germline V gene has CDR1 ENHRY and CDR2 SYGVKD. Losses at the gene ends were 5 bases for V and 6 bases for J; bases not matched to a gene: 8. The length of the CDR3 is 17 residues. This chain connects TRBV10-3 to TRBJ2-2; TRBD2 aligns across 14 bases. The sequence derives from a woman in her 30s in good health and CMV-seropositive. Sequences were obtained from PBMCs. The CDR3 DNA is TGTGCCATCAGTCAGACTAGCGGGGGGGCCGGGGCCGGGGAGCTGTTTTTT. This translates into CAISQTSGGAGAGELFF.